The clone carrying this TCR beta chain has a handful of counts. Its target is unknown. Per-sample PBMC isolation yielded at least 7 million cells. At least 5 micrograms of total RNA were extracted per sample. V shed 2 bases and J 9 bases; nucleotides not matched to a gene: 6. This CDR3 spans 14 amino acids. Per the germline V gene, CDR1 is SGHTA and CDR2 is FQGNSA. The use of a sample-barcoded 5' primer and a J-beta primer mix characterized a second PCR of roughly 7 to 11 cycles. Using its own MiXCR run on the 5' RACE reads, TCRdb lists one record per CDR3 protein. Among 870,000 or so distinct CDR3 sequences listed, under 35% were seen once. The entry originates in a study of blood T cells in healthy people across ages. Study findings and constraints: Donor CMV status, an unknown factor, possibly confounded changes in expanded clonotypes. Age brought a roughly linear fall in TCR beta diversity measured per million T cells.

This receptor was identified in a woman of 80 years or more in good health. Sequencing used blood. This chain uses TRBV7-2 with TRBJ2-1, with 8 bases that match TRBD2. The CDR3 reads CASSLFPGGGEQFF. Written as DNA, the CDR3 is TGTGCCAGCAGCTTATTTCCGGGGGGGGGTGAGCAGTTCTTC.